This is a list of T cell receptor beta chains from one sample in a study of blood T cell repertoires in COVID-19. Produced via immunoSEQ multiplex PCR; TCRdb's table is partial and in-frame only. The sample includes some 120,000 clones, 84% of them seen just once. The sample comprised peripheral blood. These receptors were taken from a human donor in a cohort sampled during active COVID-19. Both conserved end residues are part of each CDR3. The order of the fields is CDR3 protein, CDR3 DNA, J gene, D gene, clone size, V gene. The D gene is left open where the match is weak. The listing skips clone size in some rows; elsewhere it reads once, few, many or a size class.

CDR3aa: CASKGSSKNYNEQFF
CDR3nt: TGTGCCAGCAAGGGGTCGTCGAAAAACTACAATGAGCAGTTCTTC
j_gene: TRBJ2-1
d_gene: NA
abundance: NA
v_gene: TRBV3-1/TRBV3-2

CDR3aa: CASSLEPGPLFEAFF
CDR3nt: TGTGCCAGCAGTTTAGAACCAGGCCCCCTTTTTGAAGCTTTCTTT
j_gene: TRBJ1-1
d_gene: NA
abundance: NA
v_gene: TRBV27

CDR3aa: CASSPRGESGGRVTGELFF
CDR3nt: TGTGCCAGCAGCCCCCGGGGGGAGAGCGGGGGGAGGGTCACCGGGGAGCTGTTTTTT
j_gene: TRBJ2-2
d_gene: TRBD2
abundance: once
v_gene: TRBV7-8

CDR3aa: CASSSTGGIGTGELFF
CDR3nt: TGTGCCAGCTCATCAACAGGGGGCATCGGCACCGGGGAGCTGTTTTTT
j_gene: TRBJ2-2
d_gene: TRBD1
abundance: NA
v_gene: TRBV18

CDR3aa: CASSGFVAGFTDTQYF
CDR3nt: TGTGCCAGCAGTGGGTTCGTAGCGGGGTTCACAGATACGCAGTATTTT
j_gene: TRBJ2-3
d_gene: TRBD2
abundance: NA
v_gene: TRBV13

CDR3aa: CASSLSGSSYEQYF
CDR3nt: TGTGCCAGCAGTTTATCCGGGAGCTCCTACGAGCAGTACTTC
j_gene: TRBJ2-7
d_gene: NA
abundance: few
v_gene: TRBV6-5

CDR3aa: CATMGRGYEQYF
CDR3nt: TGTGCCACCATGGGCAGGGGGTACGAGCAGTACTTC
j_gene: TRBJ2-7
d_gene: TRBD1
abundance: NA
v_gene: TRBV19

CDR3aa: CASSLPGTGGNKQYF
CDR3nt: TGTGCCAGCAGCTTGCCCGGGACAGGGGGCAACAAGCAGTACTTC
j_gene: TRBJ2-7
d_gene: TRBD1
abundance: NA
v_gene: TRBV11-2

CDR3aa: CAWNRDSNQPQHF
CDR3nt: TGTGCCTGGAACAGGGATAGCAATCAGCCCCAGCATTTT
j_gene: TRBJ1-5
d_gene: NA
abundance: NA
v_gene: TRBV30

CDR3aa: CASSVGVVTEAFF
CDR3nt: TGTGCCAGCAGTGTCGGGGTAGTCACTGAAGCTTTCTTT
j_gene: TRBJ1-1
d_gene: NA
abundance: NA
v_gene: TRBV25-1

CDR3aa: CASSEPSSGGQPQHF
CDR3nt: TGTGCCAGCAGTGAACCTTCCTCGGGGGGTCAGCCCCAGCATTTT
j_gene: TRBJ1-5
d_gene: NA
abundance: NA
v_gene: TRBV6-1

CDR3aa: CASSQAVDYEQYF
CDR3nt: TGCGCCAGCAGCCAAGCGGTTGACTACGAGCAGTACTTC
j_gene: TRBJ2-7
d_gene: NA
abundance: NA
v_gene: TRBV4-1

CDR3aa: CSARQGEKAFF
CDR3nt: TGCAGTGCAAGACAGGGGGAGAAAGCTTTCTTT
j_gene: TRBJ1-1
d_gene: TRBD1
abundance: NA
v_gene: TRBV20-1

CDR3aa: CASSLEAGGQPQHF
CDR3nt: TGCGCCAGCAGCTTGGAAGCGGGCGGGCAGCCCCAGCATTTT
j_gene: TRBJ1-5
d_gene: NA
abundance: once
v_gene: TRBV5-1

CDR3aa: CASSDSVPGSQAFF
CDR3nt: TGTGCCAGCAGTGACTCCGTTCCAGGGTCTCAAGCTTTCTTT
j_gene: TRBJ1-1
d_gene: NA
abundance: once
v_gene: TRBV6-4

CDR3aa: CASRYRTSGGAGGELFF
CDR3nt: TGTGCCAGCAGATATAGGACTAGCGGGGGGGCCGGCGGGGAGCTGTTTTTT
j_gene: TRBJ2-2
d_gene: TRBD2
abundance: NA
v_gene: TRBV28

CDR3aa: CASSFQARSTGELFF
CDR3nt: TGTGCCAGCAGCTTTCAGGCGAGAAGTACCGGGGAGCTGTTTTTT
j_gene: TRBJ2-2
d_gene: NA
abundance: NA
v_gene: TRBV11-2

CDR3aa: CASSGGTIQETQYF
CDR3nt: TGCGCCAGCAGCGGGGGGACCATCCAAGAGACCCAGTACTTC
j_gene: TRBJ2-5
d_gene: NA
abundance: NA
v_gene: TRBV5-1

CDR3aa: CASSLGLAGGAYNEQFF
CDR3nt: TGCGCCAGCAGCTTGGGGTTAGCGGGGGGAGCCTACAATGAGCAGTTCTTC
j_gene: TRBJ2-1
d_gene: TRBD2
abundance: NA
v_gene: TRBV5-1

CDR3aa: CASSSQVNYGYTF
CDR3nt: TGTGCCAGCAGCTCCCAGGTTAACTATGGCTACACCTTC
j_gene: TRBJ1-2
d_gene: NA
abundance: few
v_gene: TRBV14

CDR3aa: CASSPGQNYGYTF
CDR3nt: TGTGCCAGCAGTCCTGGACAAAACTATGGCTACACCTTC
j_gene: TRBJ1-2
d_gene: NA
abundance: NA
v_gene: TRBV12-3/TRBV12-4

CDR3aa: CASSAAGQLSGNTIYF
CDR3nt: TGTGCCAGCAGTGCCGCGGGACAGCTCTCTGGAAACACCATATATTTT
j_gene: TRBJ1-3
d_gene: TRBD1
abundance: NA
v_gene: TRBV28

CDR3aa: CASSLFRQGGEKLFF
CDR3nt: TGTGCCAGCAGCTTATTTAGGCAGGGGGGTGAAAAACTGTTTTTT
j_gene: TRBJ1-4
d_gene: TRBD1
abundance: NA
v_gene: TRBV11-2

CDR3aa: CASSRDREPNEQFF
CDR3nt: TGTGCCAGCAGCCGAGACAGGGAACCCAATGAGCAGTTCTTC
j_gene: TRBJ2-1
d_gene: TRBD1
abundance: NA
v_gene: TRBV6-5

CDR3aa: CSVGIGTSRHF
CDR3nt: NA
j_gene: TRBJ2-7
d_gene: NA
abundance: NA
v_gene: TRBV29-1

CDR3aa: CASSTRQGATDTQYF
CDR3nt: TGTGCCAGCAGCACCAGACAGGGGGCAACAGATACGCAGTATTTT
j_gene: TRBJ2-3
d_gene: TRBD1
abundance: once
v_gene: TRBV3-1/TRBV3-2

CDR3aa: CASATGGSYEQYF
CDR3nt: TGTGCCAGCGCGACAGGGGGCAGCTACGAGCAGTACTTC
j_gene: TRBJ2-7
d_gene: TRBD1
abundance: NA
v_gene: TRBV25-1

CDR3aa: CASSQPLISGGRLGYEQYF
CDR3nt: TGTGCCAGCAGCCAACCCTTGATTAGCGGGGGGAGGTTAGGCTACGAGCAGTACTTC
j_gene: TRBJ2-7
d_gene: TRBD2
abundance: NA
v_gene: TRBV4-2

CDR3aa: CASSVAGGYQETQYF
CDR3nt: TGTGCCAGCAGCGTGGCAGGGGGCTACCAAGAGACCCAGTACTTC
j_gene: TRBJ2-5
d_gene: TRBD1
abundance: NA
v_gene: TRBV9

CDR3aa: CASSQNSPLHF
CDR3nt: TGTGCCAGCAGCCAGAATTCACCCCTCCACTTT
j_gene: TRBJ1-6
d_gene: NA
abundance: NA
v_gene: TRBV12-3/TRBV12-4

CDR3aa: CASSFSETQYF
CDR3nt: TGTGCCAGCAGTTTTTCGGAGACCCAGTACTTC
j_gene: TRBJ2-5
d_gene: NA
abundance: NA
v_gene: TRBV12-3/TRBV12-4

CDR3aa: CASSPSGGVSGNTIYF
CDR3nt: TGTGCCAGCAGCCCAAGTGGAGGGGTGTCTGGAAACACCATATATTTT
j_gene: TRBJ1-3
d_gene: NA
abundance: NA
v_gene: TRBV9

CDR3aa: CASSLPGSQDSYEQYF
CDR3nt: TGTGCCAGCAGCCTCCCGGGAAGTCAAGACTCCTACGAGCAGTACTTC
j_gene: TRBJ2-7
d_gene: NA
abundance: NA
v_gene: TRBV7-9

CDR3aa: CASSEVLAGVISGANVLTF
CDR3nt: TGTGCCAGCAGTGAAGTCTTGGCGGGGGTAATCTCTGGGGCCAACGTCCTGACTTTC
j_gene: TRBJ2-6
d_gene: TRBD2
abundance: NA
v_gene: TRBV2

CDR3aa: CASSFKGQGAANTIYF
CDR3nt: TGTGCCAGCAGTTTTAAAGGTCAGGGGGCAGCCAACACCATATATTTT
j_gene: TRBJ1-3
d_gene: TRBD1
abundance: NA
v_gene: TRBV27

CDR3aa: CASSLTSGGIYEQYF
CDR3nt: TGTGCCAGCAGCTTGACTAGCGGGGGAATTTACGAGCAGTACTTC
j_gene: TRBJ2-7
d_gene: TRBD2
abundance: NA
v_gene: TRBV9

CDR3aa: CASSPYRDREGWETQYF
CDR3nt: TGTGCCAGCAGCCCGTACCGGGACAGGGAAGGCTGGGAGACCCAGTACTTC
j_gene: TRBJ2-5
d_gene: TRBD1
abundance: NA
v_gene: TRBV7-9